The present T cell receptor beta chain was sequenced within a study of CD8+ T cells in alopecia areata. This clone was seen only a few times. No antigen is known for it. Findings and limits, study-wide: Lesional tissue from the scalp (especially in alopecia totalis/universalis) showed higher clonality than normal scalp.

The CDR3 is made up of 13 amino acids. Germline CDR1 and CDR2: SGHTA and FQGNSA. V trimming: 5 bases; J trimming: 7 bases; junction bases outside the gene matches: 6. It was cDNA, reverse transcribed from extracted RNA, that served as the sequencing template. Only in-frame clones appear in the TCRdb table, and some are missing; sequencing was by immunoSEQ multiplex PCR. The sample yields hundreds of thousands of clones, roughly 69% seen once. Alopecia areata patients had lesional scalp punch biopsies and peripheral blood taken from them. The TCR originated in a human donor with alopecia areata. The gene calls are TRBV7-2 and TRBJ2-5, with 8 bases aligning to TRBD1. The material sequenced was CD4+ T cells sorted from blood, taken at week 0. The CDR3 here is CASSLGQGGTQYF. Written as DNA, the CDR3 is TGTGCCAGCAGCCTAGGACAGGGCGGGACCCAGTACTTC. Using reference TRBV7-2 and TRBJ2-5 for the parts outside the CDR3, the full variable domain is GAGVSQSPSNKVTEKGKDVELRCDPISGHTALYWYRQSLGQGLEFLIYFQGNSAPDKSGLPSDRFSAERTGGSVSTLTIQRTQQEDSAVYLCASSLGQGGTQYFGPGTRLLVL.